The 29 T cell receptor beta chains presented below share a single source sample, sequenced in a study of blood T cells in healthy people across ages. For the second PCR, which ran for roughly 7 to 11 cycles, a sample-barcoded 5' primer and a J-beta primer mix were used. MiXCR, applied by TCRdb to the 5' RACE reads, yields one record per CDR3 protein. The table lists about 680,000 distinct CDR3 sequences, about 52% of them singletons. Input material: blood. These receptors came from a woman aged 55-70 years in good health.

V is TRBV27 and J is TRBJ2-7; D gene uncertain. The assigned J gene may be wrong: the sequence end matches TRBJ2-5 better. Germline V CDR1 and CDR2: MNHEY, SMNVEV (reference sequence). This CDR3 is built from 13 residues. The CDR3 coding sequence is TGTGCCAGCAGTCGATTATATGAAGAGACCCAGTACTTC. Translation: CASSRLYEETQYF.

The chain recombines TRBV20-1 with TRBJ2-5; the D gene is possibly TRBD2 (6 bases). V was clipped by 5 bases and J by 5 bases, with 12 bases between them. This CDR3 has 12 amino acids. Germline assignment: CDR1 DFQATT and CDR2 SNEGSKA (reference sequence). CDR3 in amino acids: CSAGTRGETQYF. The CDR3 DNA is TGCAGTGCTGGTACCCGGGGGGAGACCCAGTACTTC.

This clonotype was seen at least ten times. The genes are TRBV10-3 and TRBJ1-2; a weak D match, TRBD1 (5 bases). Germline-derived CDR1 and CDR2 are ENHRY and SYGVKD. The V end lost 11 bases, the J end lost 4 bases, and 20 bases lay between the germline ends. The CDR3 covers 14 residues. Here the CDR3 DNA reads TGTGCCGCCACCGGGACCCTAGTTCTCTATGGCTACACCTTC. This gives the protein CAATGTLVLYGYTF.

This chain links TRBV28 with TRBJ2-7; D is perhaps TRBD2 (5 bases). The CDR3 consists of 15 residues. CDR1 MDHEN and CDR2 SYDVKM come from the germline V gene. The ends were cut back, 3 bases at V and 0 bases at J, with 12 bases in the middle. CDR3 amino acids: CASSFPSGVSYEQYF. The CDR3 DNA reads as TGTGCCAGCAGTTTCCCCAGCGGTGTCTCCTACGAGCAGTACTTC.

The chain's CDR3 is CAISLAGATDEQFF. CDR3 bases: TGTGCCATCAGTTTAGCGGGAGCAACGGATGAGCAGTTCTTC. The genes are TRBV10-3 and TRBJ2-1; 9 bases are shared with TRBD2. The CDR3 loop spans 14 amino acids. Germline lookup yields CDR1 ENHRY and CDR2 SYGVKD. With V trimmed by 5 bases and J by 8 bases, 7 bases remained unmatched.

This clonotype was recorded at least ten times. This chain links TRBV10-3 with TRBJ2-6, with no clear D. Between the trimmed V and J ends, which lost 5 bases and 0 bases, there was a span of 5 bases. The CDR3 sequence is 14 residues long. CDR1 and CDR2 from the germline V gene are ENHRY and SYGVKD. The CDR3 reads CAISQDSGANVLTF. The CDR3, as DNA: TGTGCCATCAGTCAGGACTCTGGGGCCAACGTCCTGACTTTC.

About this clonotype: The CDR3 end shows no conserved phenylalanine or tryptophan, and so a read error is likely. This chain links TRBV5-1 with TRBJ2-1, with D tentatively TRBD2 (6 bases). V was pared by 0 bases and J by 4 bases, with 11 bases between. CDR1 and CDR2 from the germline V gene are SGHRS and YFSETQ. The CDR3 consists of 15 residues. This CDR3 is CASSLAGSGYNEQFL. DNA for the CDR3: TGCGCCAGCAGCTTGGCCGGGAGTGGTTACAATGAGCAGTTCCTC.

This clonotype came up once. The CDR3 coding sequence is TGCGCCAGCAGCTTGGGTTTCGGGGGAGTCACAGATACGCAGTATTTT. Amino acids: CASSLGFGGVTDTQYF. V gene TRBV5-1 combines with J gene TRBJ2-3, with D tentatively TRBD2 (6 bases). Between the trimmed V and J ends, which lost 0 bases and 2 bases, there was a span of 13 bases. There are 16 residues in the CDR3. From germline, CDR1 is SGHRS and CDR2 YFSETQ.

This chain joins TRBV14 and TRBJ2-4, with D uncertain. The J call may be wrong; the DNA end is better matched by TRBJ2-5. In germline, CDR1 is SGHDN, CDR2 FVKESK. The CDR3 sequence is 13 residues long. The CDR3 nucleotides read TGTGCCAGCAGCCAGGGTTCTTGGGAGACCCAGTACTTC. This encodes CASSQGSWETQYF.

This clonotype has a single count. This chain joins TRBV5-1 and TRBJ2-5, with 8 nucleotides matching TRBD2. The CDR3 spans 15 residues. V dropped 0 bases and J dropped 11; count of bases not matched to a gene: 12. Germline values: CDR1 SGHRS, CDR2 YFSETQ. CDR3 amino acids: CASSLDREGRGEQYF. DNA of the CDR3: TGCGCCAGCAGCTTGGATCGGGAGGGCCGGGGAGAGCAGTACTTC. Full variable domain (remainder filled in from reference TRBV5-1 and TRBJ2-5): KAGVTQTPRYLIKTRGQQVTLSCSPISGHRSVSWYQQTPGQGLQFLFEYFSETQRNKGNFPGRFSGRQFSNSRSEMNVSTLELGDSALYLCASSLDREGRGEQYFGPGTRLLVL.

This clonotype was counted ten times or more. The chain links TRBV4-3 to TRBJ2-3; no clear D. With 4 bases removed from V and 4 bases from J, the gap between germline ends came to 9 bases. This CDR3 is built from 13 residues. Germline values: CDR1 LGHNA, CDR2 YSLEER. CDR3 residues: CASSPSLADTQYF. The CDR3 DNA follows: TGCGCCAGCAGCCCGTCTTTGGCAGATACGCAGTATTTT.

The chain is built from TRBV18 and TRBJ1-2; 9 bases map to TRBD1. This CDR3 is 15 amino acids long. J lost 4 bases, V lost 5 bases, and 8 bases had no gene match. In germline, CDR1 is KGHSH, CDR2 LQKENI. The CDR3 is CASSWGQGMAYGYTF. For the CDR3, the DNA is TGTGCCAGCTCATGGGGACAGGGCATGGCCTATGGCTACACCTTC.

On this clonotype: A clone one base away is much larger, so this may be a read error. The V gene is TRBV20-1, the J gene TRBJ2-1; D gene uncertain. V was trimmed by 1 base and J by 10 bases, leaving 14 bases between them. The CDR3 length is 13 residues. Looked up from germline, CDR1 is DFQATT and CDR2 is SNEGSKA (reference sequence). CDR3 DNA: TGCAGTGCTAGAGGGGCCGTGTCCCCAGAGCAGTTCTTC. Translation gives CSARGAVSPEQFF.

The rearrangement uses TRBV27 and TRBJ2-2; D may be TRBD2 (5 bases). The CDR3 has 13 residues. Per the germline V gene, CDR1 is MNHEY and CDR2 is SMNVEV (reference sequence). The V gene lost 2 bases and the J gene lost 6 bases, with 7 bases spanning the gap. The CDR3 region has the DNA TGTGCCAGCAGTTTAGGGCGGGCCGGGGAGCTGTTTTTT. It specifies CASSLGRAGELFF.

The V gene is TRBV7-2, the J gene TRBJ1-4, with TRBD1 matching over 9 bases. Germline V gene lookup returns CDR1 SGHTA and CDR2 FQGNSA. The CDR3 is 15 amino acids. The V segment lost 0 bases and the J segment 7 bases; nucleotides outside the gene matches: 3. The CDR3 protein is CASSLAGQGFEKLFF. In DNA form, the CDR3 reads TGTGCCAGCAGCTTAGCGGGACAGGGTTTTGAAAAACTGTTTTTT.

This clonotype was observed many times. V and J are TRBV29-1 and TRBJ2-1; 11 bases align to TRBD2. The germline V gene encodes CDR1 SQVTM and CDR2 ANQGSEA. The trim removed 4 bases at V and 7 bases at J, leaving 27 bases unmatched. The CDR3 contains 21 residues. In DNA form, the CDR3 reads TGCAGCGTTGCGAAGTATATCCCTGGGACTAGCGGATCGCGGGGGAGAAATGAGCAGTTCTTC. It translates to CSVAKYIPGTSGSRGRNEQFF.

This clonotype has more than one count but fewer than ten. The V call is TRBV4-2, the J call TRBJ2-1, with a possible D match to TRBD1 (6 bases). Germline loops: CDR1 LGHNA, CDR2 YNFKEQ. V dropped 0 bases and J dropped 10 bases, with 22 bases sitting between them. This CDR3 region has 17 residues. CDR3 residues: CASSQDLDGGGSGEQFF. The CDR3 DNA sequence: TGTGCCAGCAGCCAAGATCTTGATGGGGGCGGTTCAGGGGAGCAGTTCTTC.

As regards this clonotype: The junction departs from germline at one end; a sequencing error may be responsible. V gene TRBV3-1 combines with J gene TRBJ1-2; maybe TRBD1 (5 bases). CDR1 and CDR2 from the germline V gene are LGHDT and YNNKEL (reference sequence). This CDR3 contains 15 residues. The CDR3 sequence is CVSSQAQVGGAGYTF. DNA of the CDR3: TGTGTCAGCAGCCAAGCCCAGGTTGGTGGGGCTGGCTACACCTTC.

The CDR3 DNA follows: TGTGCCATCACTAGCCCGGGAAGTGAGCAGTTCTTC. Amino acids: CAITSPGSEQFF. The genes are TRBV10-3 and TRBJ2-1; a weak D match, TRBD2 (5 bases). The CDR3 is 12 amino acids. From germline, CDR1 is ENHRY and CDR2 SYGVKD. Trimming left V 7 bases short and J 9 bases short, with 13 bases between.

V is TRBV24-1 and J is TRBJ2-5, with TRBD2 matching over 8 bases. Germline V gene lookup returns CDR1 KGHDR and CDR2 SFDVKD. This CDR3 is 18 amino acids long. V was pared by 3 bases and J by 0 bases, with 11 bases of the junction left unmatched. The DNA for the CDR3 is TGTGCCACCAGTGATCCCCGGGGCTCGGGAGGGAACCAAGAGACCCAGTACTTC. Its translation: CATSDPRGSGGNQETQYF.

This clonotype turned up a few times. The CDR3 is CSARDWRSFGANVLTF. The DNA for the CDR3 is TGCAGTGCTAGAGATTGGAGGAGCTTTGGGGCCAACGTCCTGACTTTC. The J gene is TRBJ2-6, the V gene TRBV20-1; perhaps TRBD2 as D (5 bases). Germline-derived CDR1 and CDR2 are DFQATT and SNEGSKA (reference sequence). The CDR3 length is 16 residues. V lost 0 bases and J lost 3, with 12 bases in between.

The chain carries TRBV20-1 and TRBJ2-5; 12 bases are shared with TRBD2. The CDR3 is made up of 16 amino acids. The ends lost 1 base at V and 11 bases at J; junction bases unmatched: 14. CDR1 is DFQATT and CDR2 is SNEGSKA in the germline V gene (reference sequence). The CDR3 DNA reads TGCAGTGCTAGAGTAGGACTAGCGGGAAGGTGGAATGAGCAGTACTTC. It specifies CSARVGLAGRWNEQYF.

This clonotype was counted ten times or more. The chain couples TRBV6-1 to TRBJ2-1; 8 bases match TRBD1. Germline-derived CDR1 and CDR2 are MNHNS and SASEGT. This CDR3 spans 15 amino acids. Trimming removed 4 bases from V and 6 bases from J; junction bases left unmatched: 8. The CDR3: CASSGTGQRFNEQFF. The CDR3 bases are TGTGCCAGCAGTGGGACAGGGCAAAGGTTCAATGAGCAGTTCTTC.

The chain recombines TRBV10-3 with TRBJ2-7, with 7 bases matching TRBD1. The length of the CDR3 is 17 residues. The V segment lost 4 bases and the J segment 6 bases; nucleotides outside the gene matches: 18. Germline CDR1 is ENHRY and CDR2 is SYGVKD. CDR3 coding DNA: TGTGCCATCAGTGTTCCAGGTGTTGACAGGGCCCGTAGCGAGCAGTACTTC. It encodes CAISVPGVDRARSEQYF.

This chain joins TRBV9 and TRBJ2-7; 9 bases line up with TRBD1. The ends lost 0 bases at V and 2 bases at J; junction bases unmatched: 6. The germline V gene has CDR1 SGDLS and CDR2 YYNGEE. The CDR3 covers 16 residues. The CDR3 protein is CASSVGGTGIAYEQYF. The CDR3 DNA is TGTGCCAGCAGCGTAGGAGGGACAGGGATTGCCTACGAGCAGTACTTC.

Turning to this clonotype: The junction and the germline gene differ at one end; a read error may be behind it. V gene TRBV4-3 combines with J gene TRBJ2-3; D is possibly TRBD1 (5 bases). Per germline, CDR1 LGHNA and CDR2 YSLEER. This CDR3 has 13 amino acids. CDR3 region: CTSSQQASDTQYF. The DNA for the CDR3 is TGCACCAGCAGCCAACAGGCCTCAGATACGCAGTATTTT.

The chain combines TRBV20-1 with TRBJ1-2; D remains ambiguous. CDR3 length: 13 residues. The ends were cut back, 5 bases at V and 8 bases at J, with 18 bases in the middle. Germline V gives CDR1 DFQATT, CDR2 SNEGSKA (reference sequence). CDR3 DNA: TGCAGTGCTCCCGAACCGGTAGCGGCCGGCTACACCTTC. This gives the protein CSAPEPVAAGYTF.

J is TRBJ2-5 and V is TRBV18; maybe TRBD2 (5 bases). The germline gives CDR1 KGHSH, CDR2 LQKENI. The CDR3 extends over 13 amino acids. Trimming pared 3 bases from V and 11 bases from J, leaving 16 bases between. CDR3 region: CASSPRRGNEQYF. The CDR3, as DNA: TGTGCCAGCTCACCCCGCAGAGGGAATGAGCAGTACTTC.

The chain carries TRBV11-3 and TRBJ2-7; D is ambiguous. The germline V gene has CDR1 SGHNT and CDR2 YENEEA. The CDR3 loop spans 20 amino acids. V was pared by 2 bases and J by 7 bases, with 33 bases between. The CDR3 bases are TGTGCCAGCAGCTTACATCCGTTCCTCCGAACCCGTCGCCTCTACAATGAGCAGTACTTC. Its translation: CASSLHPFLRTRRLYNEQYF.